One sample yielded the 26 T cell receptor beta chains listed below, sequenced in a study of identical twins (dated by TCRdb to about 2016). Library method: 5' RACE. This sample was sequenced with an Illumina HiSeq 2000. Using fastp at Q25 and MiXCR, TCRdb reprocessed the public reads and kept productive beta chains. Merged by CDR3 protein, the rows form single entries marked with the most common genes and DNA. Across this sample there are 200,000 to 250,000 distinct CDR3 sequences, with less than 8% seen only once. 1.9% of the sample is in the top ten clones. This sample also belongs to another study, concerning yellow fever vaccine responses in identical twins.

Specimen: memory (CD45RO+) T cells sorted from blood. The sample's cell subset or site label is to be understood as: CD45RO+ enriched T cells. The receptors come from a woman aged 18-29 years in good health.

This clonotype was counted ten times or more. The rearrangement links TRBV5-1 to TRBJ2-3; 7 bases are a match to TRBD1. J gave up 1 base and V 0 bases, and 5 bases lay outside the gene matches. The CDR3 is 16 residues long. Germline V gene lookup returns CDR1 SGHRS and CDR2 YFSETQ. The chain's CDR3 is CASSLAGGQGTDTQYF. The CDR3 DNA reads as TGCGCCAGCAGCTTGGCCGGAGGACAGGGCACAGATACGCAGTATTTT.

This clonotype was detected only a few times. The V call is TRBV20-1, the J call TRBJ1-5, with D unclear. Germline CDR1 DFQATT, CDR2 SNEGSKA (reference sequence). The CDR3 extends over 14 amino acids. V lost 0 bases and J lost 4, with 10 bases in between. This CDR3 reads CSARDPQVNQPQHF. In DNA form, the CDR3 reads TGCAGTGCTAGAGATCCCCAGGTAAATCAGCCCCAGCATTTT.

This clonotype appeared many times. The J gene is TRBJ2-3, the V gene TRBV11-2; 7 positions match TRBD1. CDR1 and CDR2 from the germline V gene are SGHAT and FQNNGV. Germline trimming cut 5 bases from V and 5 bases from J; bases unmatched to any gene: 10. CDR3 length: 15 residues. CDR3 nucleotide sequence: TGTGCCAGCAGCCCCACAGGGGCTGGGAGAGATACGCAGTATTTT. Protein product: CASSPTGAGRDTQYF. The variable domain in full, with the rest retrieved from reference TRBV11-2 and TRBJ2-3, is EAGVAQSPRYKIIEKRQSVAFWCNPISGHATLYWYQQILGQGPKLLIQFQNNGVVDDSQLPKDRFSAERLKGVDSTLKIQPAKLEDSAVYLCASSPTGAGRDTQYFGPGTRLTVL.

There are many counts of this clonotype. The J gene is TRBJ2-3, the V gene TRBV11-2; 9 bases are shared with TRBD1. This CDR3 has 15 amino acids. J lost 6 bases, V lost 3 bases, and 7 bases had no gene match. Germline V CDR1 and CDR2: SGHAT, FQNNGV. The CDR3 region has the DNA TGTGCCAGCAGCTTCGGGACAGGGCCTGGGGATACGCAGTATTTT. Protein sequence: CASSFGTGPGDTQYF.

This clonotype has a count of ten or more. The genes are TRBV5-1 and TRBJ2-2; D is ambiguous. Trimming removed 1 base at V and 5 bases at J, with 6 bases between. The CDR3 extends over 13 amino acids. Germline V CDR1 and CDR2: SGHRS, YFSETQ. This CDR3 reads CASSLTVTGELFF. In DNA, the CDR3 is TGCGCCAGCAGCTTGACGGTGACCGGGGAGCTGTTTTTT.

A few counts support this clonotype. Here the CDR3 DNA reads TGCGCCAGCAGTTCAGGCGTCCTTAGCGGGGCAACTGAAGCTTTCTTT. Translation: CASSSGVLSGATEAFF. The chain recombines TRBV5-1 with TRBJ1-1; D is perhaps TRBD1 (5 bases). The CDR3 extends over 16 amino acids. Per germline, CDR1 SGHRS and CDR2 YFSETQ. With 5 bases removed from V and 5 bases from J, the gap between germline ends came to 22 bases.

The table lists this clonotype with many counts. This chain uses TRBV4-2 with TRBJ1-5; D uncertain. The V end lost 4 bases, the J end lost 0 bases, and 7 bases lay between the germline ends. Germline CDR1 and CDR2: LGHNA and YNFKEQ. The CDR3 is 14 amino acids. The CDR3 DNA follows: TGTGCCAGCAGCCCGGGCCCTAGCAATCAGCCCCAGCATTTT. This translates into CASSPGPSNQPQHF.

This clonotype was recorded many times. The rearrangement joins TRBV11-2 to TRBJ2-5, with 10 bases aligning to TRBD2. CDR1 SGHAT and CDR2 FQNNGV come from the germline V gene. The CDR3 is 14 amino acids. V lost 1 base to trimming and J lost 9 bases; unmatched junction nucleotides: 5. CDR3: CASSLVLAGVAQYF. Here the CDR3 DNA reads TGTGCCAGCAGCTTAGTTCTAGCGGGAGTGGCCCAGTACTTC.

This clonotype was observed many times. The chain combines TRBV15 with TRBJ2-1; 7 bases fit TRBD1. Germline V gene sequence: CDR1 LNHNV, CDR2 YYDKDF (reference sequence). J gave up 7 bases and V 5 bases, and 8 bases lay outside the gene matches. The CDR3 contains 14 residues. In DNA form, the CDR3 reads TGTGCCACCAGCGTCGGGACAGTAAATAATGAGCAGTTCTTC. This encodes CATSVGTVNNEQFF.

This clonotype was counted many times. The CDR3 spells CSVDTDTQYF. The DNA of the CDR3 is TGCAGCGTAGATACAGATACGCAGTATTTT. V is TRBV29-1 and J is TRBJ2-3; D uncertain. The V gene lost 6 bases and the J gene lost 3 bases, with 4 bases spanning the gap. From germline, CDR1 is SQVTM and CDR2 ANQGSEA. The CDR3 runs to 10 residues.

The chain has TRBV28 and TRBJ2-1; 9 bases map to TRBD2. Germline V gene lookup returns CDR1 MDHEN and CDR2 SYDVKM. The CDR3 runs 16 residues. The V and J ends lost 4 bases and 2 bases, in that order; junction bases with no gene match: 6. The CDR3 coding sequence is TGTGCCAGCAGTTCACCCGTAGCGGGAGCCTACAATGAGCAGTTCTTC. The encoded protein is CASSSPVAGAYNEQFF. The variable domain in full, completed from reference TRBV28 and TRBJ2-1, reads DVKVTQSSRYLVKRTGEKVFLECVQDMDHENMFWYRQDPGLGLRLIYFSYDVKMKEKGDIPEGYSVSREKKERFSLILESASTNQTSMYLCASSSPVAGAYNEQFFGPGTRLTVL.

The sample holds a few counts of this clonotype. This sequence joins TRBV3-1 and TRBJ2-5; no clear D. This CDR3 contains 15 residues. V gave up 1 base and J gave up 2 bases, with 11 bases separating them. Germline CDR1 is LGHDT and CDR2 is YNNKEL (reference sequence). The CDR3 DNA reads TGTGCCAGCAGCCAAGTGTTCGGCAATCAAGAGACCCAGTACTTC. Its protein product is CASSQVFGNQETQYF.

The chain carries TRBV4-3 and TRBJ1-2; 7 nucleotides line up with TRBD1. The trim removed 0 bases at V and 1 base at J, leaving 11 bases unmatched. Per the germline V gene, CDR1 is LGHNA and CDR2 is YSLEER. There are 18 residues in the CDR3. CDR3 loop: CASSQDLQGRPFNYGYTF. Written as DNA, the CDR3 is TGCGCCAGCAGCCAAGATCTACAGGGGAGACCTTTTAACTATGGCTACACCTTC.

The chain employs TRBV2 and TRBJ2-7; D remains unclear. V was cut by 7 bases and J by 2 bases, with 15 bases left in between. Germline CDR1 and CDR2: SNHLY and FYNNEI. This CDR3 contains 14 residues. The CDR3 spells CASTQGVVPYEQYF. The CDR3 nucleotides are TGTGCCAGCACCCAAGGTGTAGTCCCCTACGAGCAGTACTTC.

CDR3 sequence reads: CASSPAGQYNEQFF. In DNA form, the CDR3 reads TGTGCCAGCTCACCGGCTGGACAATACAATGAGCAGTTCTTC. This chain uses TRBV18 with TRBJ2-1, with D perhaps matching TRBD1 (5 bases). Germline V gene data show CDR1 as KGHSH and CDR2 as LQKENI. With 3 bases removed from V and 4 bases from J, the gap between germline ends came to 10 bases. This CDR3 region has 14 residues.

The gene calls are TRBV29-1 and TRBJ2-7; no clear D. V was shortened by 4 bases and J by 1 base, with 8 bases between the two germline ends. The CDR3 has 12 residues. Germline values: CDR1 SQVTM, CDR2 ANQGSEA. CDR3 bases: TGCAGCGTTGGGGCGGTTTCCTACGAGCAGTACTTC. It translates to CSVGAVSYEQYF.

This clonotype was counted a few times. This chain uses TRBV28 with TRBJ2-3; 11 bases are shared with TRBD1. The germline gives CDR1 MDHEN, CDR2 SYDVKM. The CDR3 totals 13 residues. The trim removed 6 bases at V and 4 bases at J, leaving 0 bases unmatched. The CDR3 DNA sequence: TGTGCCAGCAGGGGACAGGGGGCAGATACGCAGTATTTT. Translated: CASRGQGADTQYF. The full variable domain, rest sourced from reference TRBV28 and TRBJ2-3, is DVKVTQSSRYLVKRTGEKVFLECVQDMDHENMFWYRQDPGLGLRLIYFSYDVKMKEKGDIPEGYSVSREKKERFSLILESASTNQTSMYLCASRGQGADTQYFGPGTRLTVL.

This clonotype was recorded a few times. This chain connects TRBV5-1 to TRBJ1-2; 10 nucleotides align to TRBD1. Germline trimming cut 2 bases from V and 2 bases from J; bases unmatched to any gene: 6. The CDR3 runs 16 residues. Germline CDR1 is SGHRS and CDR2 is YFSETQ. This chain's CDR3 is CASSLLLGQGNYGYTF. The CDR3 nucleotides are TGCGCCAGCAGCTTATTGTTGGGACAGGGGAACTATGGCTACACCTTC. Supplemented by reference TRBV5-1 and TRBJ1-2, the full variable domain reads KAGVTQTPRYLIKTRGQQVTLSCSPISGHRSVSWYQQTPGQGLQFLFEYFSETQRNKGNFPGRFSGRQFSNSRSEMNVSTLELGDSALYLCASSLLLGQGNYGYTFGSGTRLTVV.

This clonotype was counted a few times. The DNA for the CDR3 is TGTGCCAGCAGCTTACGATTTGGGGACTTCTTAACCGGGGAGCTGTTTTTT. Protein sequence: CASSLRFGDFLTGELFF. The chain is built from TRBV11-1 and TRBJ2-2, with a weak D call TRBD2 (6 bases). The CDR3 runs 17 residues. CDR1 is SGHAT and CDR2 is FQDESV in the germline V gene (reference sequence). Trimming pared 2 bases from V and 5 bases from J, leaving 18 bases between.

The rearrangement uses TRBV28 and TRBJ1-1; D is uncertain. CDR1 and CDR2 from the germline V gene are MDHEN and SYDVKM. The germline V and J ends were trimmed by 3 bases and 4 bases, with 15 bases remaining between them. The CDR3 length is 15 residues. In DNA form, the CDR3 reads TGTGCCAGCAGTTTCCGGGTACAAAGAGGCACTGAAGCTTTCTTT. Protein product: CASSFRVQRGTEAFF.

V is TRBV7-3 and J is TRBJ2-5, with a possible D match to TRBD2 (6 bases). Germline V gene lookup returns CDR1 SGHTA and CDR2 FQGTGA. The CDR3 runs to 15 residues. Trimming removed 1 base from V and 1 base from J, with 10 bases in between. The CDR3 here is CASSLMVGGQETQYF. The CDR3 DNA reads TGTGCCAGCAGCTTAATGGTGGGGGGCCAAGAGACCCAGTACTTC.

The chain couples TRBV18 to TRBJ2-3; D remains ambiguous. CDR3 length: 14 residues. V was clipped by 2 bases and J by 1 base, with 7 bases between them. Germline lookup yields CDR1 KGHSH and CDR2 LQKENI. The CDR3 DNA is TGTGCCAGCTCACCAGTTGACGGCACAGATACGCAGTATTTT. This gives the protein CASSPVDGTDTQYF.

This clonotype has only a few counts. V usage is TRBV12-3 or TRBV12-4 and J usage is TRBJ1-6; tentatively, D is TRBD1 (5 bases). The CDR3 is 15 amino acids. Trimming removed 1 base at V and 9 bases at J, with 13 bases between. The CDR3 nucleotides are TGTGCCAGCAGTTTAGGGGGGTCTGAGGGTTCACCCCTCCACTTT. The encoded protein is CASSLGGSEGSPLHF.

At least ten counts were recorded for this clonotype. The chain carries TRBV4-2 and TRBJ1-6; maybe TRBD1 (5 bases). The V gene lost 0 bases and the J gene lost 10 bases, with 13 bases spanning the gap. The CDR3 extends over 15 amino acids. CDR1 is LGHNA, CDR2 YNFKEQ, per germline. CDR3 residues: CASSQDGSRESPLHF. Here the CDR3 DNA reads TGTGCCAGCAGCCAAGATGGGTCCAGGGAATCACCCCTCCACTTT.

This clonotype was seen more than once but under ten times. The chain carries TRBV10-3 and TRBJ2-2; TRBD2 agrees at 13 bases. This CDR3 has 18 amino acids. Per the germline V gene, CDR1 is ENHRY and CDR2 is SYGVKD. The CDR3: CTLSRTSGRGTGYGELFF. In nucleotides, the CDR3 is TGTACCCTCAGTCGGACTAGCGGGAGAGGGACGGGTTACGGGGAGCTGTTTTTT.

This clonotype was found many times. The CDR3 spells CASSLPAGSSYNEQFF. The CDR3, as DNA: TGTGCCAGCAGTTTACCAGCGGGGAGCTCCTACAATGAGCAGTTCTTC. V usage is TRBV12-3 or TRBV12-4 and J usage is TRBJ2-1; 7 nucleotides line up with TRBD2. The CDR3 sequence is 16 residues long. Losses at the gene ends were 2 bases for V and 0 bases for J; bases not matched to a gene: 4.